This T cell receptor beta chain was profiled in a study of blood T cell repertoires in COVID-19. About the study: Sites in the United States, Italy and Spain provided acute and convalescent COVID-19 samples. In each case, the material was cDNA or gDNA derived from T cells, B-cell-depleted T cells, or PBMCs.

Per the authors' pipeline: For nucleated cells, counts were estimated from reference gene primer amplification. The method was immunoSEQ multiplex PCR; TCRdb's version includes in-frame clones alone and lacks a portion of them. V and J calls and clone size are as listed in that table; D and trimming were resolved from the DNA. The sample contains over 250,000 clones, more than 70% of which appear only once. The receptor's source is a woman in her thirties or forties who had recovered from COVID-19. Sequencing was carried out using peripheral blood.

This chain's CDR3 is CASSPPNSGTGEGEQYF. CDR3 in DNA: TGTGCCAGCTCACCACCGAATAGCGGGACAGGGGAAGGCGAGCAGTACTTC. The V and J genes are TRBV18 and TRBJ2-7; 10 bases are a match to TRBD1. The CDR3 covers 17 residues. Germline V gene data show CDR1 as KGHSH and CDR2 as LQKENI. J gave up 6 bases and V 0 bases, and 11 bases lay outside the gene matches.